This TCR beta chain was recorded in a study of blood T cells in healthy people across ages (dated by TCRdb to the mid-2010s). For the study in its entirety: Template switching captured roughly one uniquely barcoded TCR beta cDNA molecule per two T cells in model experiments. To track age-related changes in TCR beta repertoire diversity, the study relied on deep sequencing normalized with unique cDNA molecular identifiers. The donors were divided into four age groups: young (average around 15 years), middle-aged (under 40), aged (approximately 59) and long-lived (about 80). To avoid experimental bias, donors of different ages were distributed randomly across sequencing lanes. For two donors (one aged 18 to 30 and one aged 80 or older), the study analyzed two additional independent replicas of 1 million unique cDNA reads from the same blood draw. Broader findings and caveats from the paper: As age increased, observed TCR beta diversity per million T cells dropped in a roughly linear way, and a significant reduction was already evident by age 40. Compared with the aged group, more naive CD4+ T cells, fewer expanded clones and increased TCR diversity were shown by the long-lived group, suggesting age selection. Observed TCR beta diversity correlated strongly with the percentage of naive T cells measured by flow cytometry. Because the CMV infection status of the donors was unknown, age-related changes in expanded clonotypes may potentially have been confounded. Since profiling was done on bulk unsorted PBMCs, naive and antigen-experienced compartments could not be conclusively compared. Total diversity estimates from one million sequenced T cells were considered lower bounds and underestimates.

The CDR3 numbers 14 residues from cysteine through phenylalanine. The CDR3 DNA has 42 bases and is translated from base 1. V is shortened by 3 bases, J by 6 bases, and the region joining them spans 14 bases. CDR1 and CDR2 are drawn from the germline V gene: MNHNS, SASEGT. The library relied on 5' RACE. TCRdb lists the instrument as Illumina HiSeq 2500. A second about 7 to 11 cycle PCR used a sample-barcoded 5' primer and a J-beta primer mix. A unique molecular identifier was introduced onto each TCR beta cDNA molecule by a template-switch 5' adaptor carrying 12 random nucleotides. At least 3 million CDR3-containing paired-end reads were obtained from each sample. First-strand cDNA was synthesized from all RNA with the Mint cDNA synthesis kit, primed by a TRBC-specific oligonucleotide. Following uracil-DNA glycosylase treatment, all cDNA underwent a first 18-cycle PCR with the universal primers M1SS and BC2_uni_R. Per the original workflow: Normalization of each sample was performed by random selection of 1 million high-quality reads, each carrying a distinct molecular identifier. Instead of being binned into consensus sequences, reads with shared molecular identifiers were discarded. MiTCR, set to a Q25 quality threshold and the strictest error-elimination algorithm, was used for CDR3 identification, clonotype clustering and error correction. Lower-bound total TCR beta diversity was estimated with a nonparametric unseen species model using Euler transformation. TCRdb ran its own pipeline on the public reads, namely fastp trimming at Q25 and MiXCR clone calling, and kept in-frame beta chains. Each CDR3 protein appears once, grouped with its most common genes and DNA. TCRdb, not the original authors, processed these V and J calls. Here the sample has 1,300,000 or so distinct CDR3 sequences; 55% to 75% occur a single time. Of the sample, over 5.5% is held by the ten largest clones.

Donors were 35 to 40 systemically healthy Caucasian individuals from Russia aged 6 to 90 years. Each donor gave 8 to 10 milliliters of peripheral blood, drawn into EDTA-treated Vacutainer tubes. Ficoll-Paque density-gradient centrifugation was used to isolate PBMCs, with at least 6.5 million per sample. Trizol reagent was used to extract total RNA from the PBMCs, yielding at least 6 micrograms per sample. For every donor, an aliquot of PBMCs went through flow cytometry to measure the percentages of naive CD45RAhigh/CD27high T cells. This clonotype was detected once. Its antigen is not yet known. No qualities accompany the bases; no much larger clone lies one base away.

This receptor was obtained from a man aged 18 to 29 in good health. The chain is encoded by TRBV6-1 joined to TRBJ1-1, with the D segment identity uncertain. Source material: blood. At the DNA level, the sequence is TGTGCCAGCAGTGACCCGGGCTTGGGCCCTGAAGCTTTCTTT. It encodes CASSDPGLGPEAFF.